Sequencing of this T cell receptor (beta chain) was carried out in a study of blood T cell repertoires in COVID-19. For the study at large: Some COVID-19 samples were acute and others convalescent; all came from the United States, Italy and Spain. The analysed material was cDNA or gDNA that came from T cells, B-cell-depleted T cells, or PBMCs.

CDR3 length equals 15 residues. Trimming cost V 1 base and J 4 bases, with 11 bases left between them. Germline assignment: CDR1 SGHDN and CDR2 FVKESK. Per the original methods: Estimation of nucleated cell counts relied on the amplification of reference gene primers. This table comes from immunoSEQ multiplex PCR, and its TCRdb copy is limited to in-frame clones, with some not included. V and J calls and clone size come straight from that table; D and trimming were deduced from the DNA. The profile shows about 90,000 clones, 90% of them singletons. V gene TRBV14 combines with J gene TRBJ1-3; D not certain. Sequencing was done on a sample of peripheral blood. This clonotype was sampled from a man in his fifties or sixties with acute or convalescent COVID-19. CDR3 residues: CASSQVAGSGNTIYF. As DNA, the CDR3 is TGTGCCAGCAGCCAAGTAGCGGGGTCCGGAAACACCATATATTTT.